One T cell receptor beta chain is described in this entry. Its cognate antigen is unknown. Method: immunoSEQ multiplex PCR; TCRdb's copy keeps in-frame clones and lacks some. The sample yields about 130,000 clones, 65% to 85% seen once. The record originates from a study of radiation and T cells in renal cell carcinoma. About the research overall: Nephrectomy followed 15 Gy stereotactic body radiation by 4 weeks. Points from the study as a whole: In blood, top tumor clones expanded by 2 weeks, shrinking by 4.

Germline V gene data show CDR1 as SGHAT and CDR2 as FQNNGV. V gave up 5 bases and J gave up 4 bases, with 11 bases separating them. CDR3 length equals 13 residues. Time point here: blood 2 weeks post-SBRT. The treatment: 15 Gy SBRT to primary tumor, nephrectomy 4 weeks later. Radiation-treated patients gave blood at baseline, week 2 and week 4. The tumor was a clear cell renal cell carcinoma. This specimen was blood, taken from a patient whose treatment included radiotherapy and nephrectomy. The TCR sequence derives from a man between 50 and 59 years old with renal cell carcinoma. The rearrangement uses TRBV11-2 and TRBJ1-2, with D possibly being TRBD1 (5 bases). The CDR3 loop reads CASSPGDSYGYTF. CDR3 nucleotides: TGTGCCAGCAGCCCCGGCGACAGCTATGGCTACACCTTC. The whole variable domain, filled in from reference TRBV11-2 and TRBJ1-2, reads EAGVAQSPRYKIIEKRQSVAFWCNPISGHATLYWYQQILGQGPKLLIQFQNNGVVDDSQLPKDRFSAERLKGVDSTLKIQPAKLEDSAVYLCASSPGDSYGYTFGSGTRLTVV.